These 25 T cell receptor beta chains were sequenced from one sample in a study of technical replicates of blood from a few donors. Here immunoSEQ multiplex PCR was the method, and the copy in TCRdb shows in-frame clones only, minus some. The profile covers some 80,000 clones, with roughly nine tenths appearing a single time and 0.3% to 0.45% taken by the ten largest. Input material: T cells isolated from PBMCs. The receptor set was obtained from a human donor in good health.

CDR3 in amino acids: CASSYTSGLSEAFF. CDR3 nucleotide sequence: TGTGCCAGCAGTTACACCTCAGGGTTATCTGAAGCTTTCTTT. The V call is TRBV2, the J call TRBJ1-1, with D possibly TRBD1 on 5 matching bases. The CDR3 is 14 residues long. The ends were cut back, 5 bases at V and 6 bases at J, with 16 bases in the middle. CDR1 and CDR2 (germline): SNHLY, FYNNEI.

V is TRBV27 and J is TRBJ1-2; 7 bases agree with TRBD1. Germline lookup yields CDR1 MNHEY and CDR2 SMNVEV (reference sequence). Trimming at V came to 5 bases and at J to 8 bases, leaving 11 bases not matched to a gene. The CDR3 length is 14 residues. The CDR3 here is CASSPDREIWGYTF. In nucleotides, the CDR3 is TGTGCCAGCAGTCCTGACAGGGAAATATGGGGCTACACCTTC.

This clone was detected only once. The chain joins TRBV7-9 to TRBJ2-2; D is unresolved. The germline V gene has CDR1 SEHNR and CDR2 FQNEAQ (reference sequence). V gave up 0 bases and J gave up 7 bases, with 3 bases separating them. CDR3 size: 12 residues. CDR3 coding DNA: TGTGCCAGCAGCTTAGCGAGCGGGGAGCTGTTTTTT. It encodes CASSLASGELFF.

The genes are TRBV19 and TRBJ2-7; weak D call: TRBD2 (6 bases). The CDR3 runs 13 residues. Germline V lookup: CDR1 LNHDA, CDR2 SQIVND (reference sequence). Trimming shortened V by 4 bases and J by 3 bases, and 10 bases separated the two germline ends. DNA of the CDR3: TGTGCCAGTAGTACTGCGGGACGCTACGAGCAGTACTTC. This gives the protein CASSTAGRYEQYF.

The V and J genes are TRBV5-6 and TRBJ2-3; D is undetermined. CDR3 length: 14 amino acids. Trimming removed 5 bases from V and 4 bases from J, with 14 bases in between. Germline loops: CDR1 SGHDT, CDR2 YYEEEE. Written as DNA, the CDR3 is TGTGCCAGCAGTTACGATCGGGTCCCAGATACGCAGTATTTT. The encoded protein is CASSYDRVPDTQYF.

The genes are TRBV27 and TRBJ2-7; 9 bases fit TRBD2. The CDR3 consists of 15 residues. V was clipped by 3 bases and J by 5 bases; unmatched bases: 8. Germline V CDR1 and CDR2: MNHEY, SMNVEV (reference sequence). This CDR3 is CASSFIGLAGNEQYF. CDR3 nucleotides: TGTGCCAGCAGTTTTATTGGTCTAGCGGGGAACGAGCAGTACTTC.

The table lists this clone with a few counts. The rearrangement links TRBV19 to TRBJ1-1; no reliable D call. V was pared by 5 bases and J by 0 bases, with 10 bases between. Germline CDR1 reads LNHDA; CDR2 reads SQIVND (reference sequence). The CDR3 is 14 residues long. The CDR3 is CASSSVELNTEAFF. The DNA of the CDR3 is TGTGCCAGTAGTTCGGTTGAGTTGAACACTGAAGCTTTCTTT.

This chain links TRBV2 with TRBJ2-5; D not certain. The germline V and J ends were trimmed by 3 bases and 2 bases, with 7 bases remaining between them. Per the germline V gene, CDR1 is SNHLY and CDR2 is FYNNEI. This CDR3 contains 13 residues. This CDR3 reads CASSDVYQETQYF. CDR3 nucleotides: TGTGCCAGCAGTGATGTCTATCAAGAGACCCAGTACTTC.

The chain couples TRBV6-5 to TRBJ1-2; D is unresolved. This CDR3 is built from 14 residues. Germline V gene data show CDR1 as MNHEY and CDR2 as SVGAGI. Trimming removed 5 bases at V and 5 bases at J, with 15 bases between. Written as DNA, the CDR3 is TGTGCCAGCAGTAGGAGGACGGCCTCTTATGGCTACACCTTC. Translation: CASSRRTASYGYTF.

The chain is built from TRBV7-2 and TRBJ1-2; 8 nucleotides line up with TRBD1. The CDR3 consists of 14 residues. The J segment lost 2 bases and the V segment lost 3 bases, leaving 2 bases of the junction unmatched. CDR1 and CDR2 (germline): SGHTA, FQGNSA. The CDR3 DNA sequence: TGTGCCAGCAGCTTCGACAGGGGAAACTATGGCTACACCTTC. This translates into CASSFDRGNYGYTF.

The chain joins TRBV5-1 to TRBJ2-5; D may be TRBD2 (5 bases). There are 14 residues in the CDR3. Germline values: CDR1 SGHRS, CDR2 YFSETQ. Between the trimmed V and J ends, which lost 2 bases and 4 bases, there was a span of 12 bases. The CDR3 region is CASSLGLGSETQYF. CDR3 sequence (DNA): TGCGCCAGCAGCTTAGGACTTGGGTCAGAGACCCAGTACTTC.

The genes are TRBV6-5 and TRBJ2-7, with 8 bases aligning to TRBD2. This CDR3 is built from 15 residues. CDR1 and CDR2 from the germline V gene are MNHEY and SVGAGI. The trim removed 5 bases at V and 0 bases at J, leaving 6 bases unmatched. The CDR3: CASSTPGGGSYEQYF. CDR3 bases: TGTGCCAGCAGTACGCCCGGGGGGGGCTCCTACGAGCAGTACTTC.

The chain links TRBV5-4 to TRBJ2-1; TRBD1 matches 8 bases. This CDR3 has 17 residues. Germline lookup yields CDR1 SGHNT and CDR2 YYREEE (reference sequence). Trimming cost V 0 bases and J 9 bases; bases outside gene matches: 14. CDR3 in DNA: TGTGCCAGCAGCTTGGAGTGGGCGGACAGGGAGGTTGCTGAGCAGTTCTTC. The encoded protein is CASSLEWADREVAEQFF.

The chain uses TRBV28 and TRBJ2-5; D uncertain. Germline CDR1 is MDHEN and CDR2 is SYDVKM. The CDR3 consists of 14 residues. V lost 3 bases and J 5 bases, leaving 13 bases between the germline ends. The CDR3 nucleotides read TGTGCCAGCAGTTTTGATCAGGAATTGGAGACCCAGTACTTC. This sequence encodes CASSFDQELETQYF.

Here the CDR3 reads CASSPGTRGETQYF. The CDR3 nucleotides are TGTGCCAGCAGCCCCGGGACCCGGGGGGAGACCCAGTACTTC. The chain links TRBV27 to TRBJ2-5; weak D call: TRBD2 (6 bases). The germline V gene has CDR1 MNHEY and CDR2 SMNVEV (reference sequence). The length of the CDR3 is 14 residues. V was shortened by 6 bases and J by 5 bases, with 16 bases between the two germline ends.

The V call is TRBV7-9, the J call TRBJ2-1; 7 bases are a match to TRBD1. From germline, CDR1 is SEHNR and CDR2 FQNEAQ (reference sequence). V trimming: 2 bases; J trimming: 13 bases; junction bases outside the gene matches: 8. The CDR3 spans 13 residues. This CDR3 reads CASSLLPDRNQFF. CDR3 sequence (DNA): TGTGCCAGCAGCTTACTCCCGGACAGGAATCAGTTCTTC.

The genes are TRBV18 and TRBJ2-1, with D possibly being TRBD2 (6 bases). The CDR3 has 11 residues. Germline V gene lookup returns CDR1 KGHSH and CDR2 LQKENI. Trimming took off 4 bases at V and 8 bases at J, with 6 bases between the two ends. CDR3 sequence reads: CASSRGDEQFF. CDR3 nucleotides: TGTGCCAGCTCACGGGGGGATGAGCAGTTCTTC.

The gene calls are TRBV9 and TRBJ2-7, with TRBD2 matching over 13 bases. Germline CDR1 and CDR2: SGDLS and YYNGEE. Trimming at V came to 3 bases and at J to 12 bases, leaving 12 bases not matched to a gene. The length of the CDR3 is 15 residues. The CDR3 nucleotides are TGTGCCAGCAGCGGGACCGGGACTAGCGGGATCCGGGTGTACTTC. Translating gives CASSGTGTSGIRVYF.

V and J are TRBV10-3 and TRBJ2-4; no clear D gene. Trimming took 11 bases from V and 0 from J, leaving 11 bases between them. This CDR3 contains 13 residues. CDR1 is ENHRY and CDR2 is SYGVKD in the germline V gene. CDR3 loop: CAVYDLAKNIQYF. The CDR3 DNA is TGTGCCGTGTACGACTTAGCCAAAAACATTCAGTACTTC.

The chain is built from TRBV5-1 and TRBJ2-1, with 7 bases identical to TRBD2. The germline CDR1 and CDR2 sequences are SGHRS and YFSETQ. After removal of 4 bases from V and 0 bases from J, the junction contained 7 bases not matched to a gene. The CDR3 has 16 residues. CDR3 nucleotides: TGCGCCAGCAGCCTTTGGCGGGAGAGCTCCTACAATGAGCAGTTCTTC. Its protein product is CASSLWRESSYNEQFF.

The CDR3 region has the DNA TGTGCCAGCAGCAAAGCCTCCAGCCTAGGTTTAGCCAAAAACATTCAGTACTTC. Amino acids: CASSKASSLGLAKNIQYF. The chain recombines TRBV21-1 with TRBJ2-4; no DNA check was done on the table's D call, TRBD2. TRBV21-1 has pseudogene status. The CDR3 length is 18 residues.

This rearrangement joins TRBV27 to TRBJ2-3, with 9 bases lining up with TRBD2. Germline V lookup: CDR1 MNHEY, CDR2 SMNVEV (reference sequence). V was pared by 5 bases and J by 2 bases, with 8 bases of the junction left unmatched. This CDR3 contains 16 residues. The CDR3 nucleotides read TGTGCCAGCAGTGCCCGAGCGGGAGGCCCCACAGATACGCAGTATTTT. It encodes CASSARAGGPTDTQYF.

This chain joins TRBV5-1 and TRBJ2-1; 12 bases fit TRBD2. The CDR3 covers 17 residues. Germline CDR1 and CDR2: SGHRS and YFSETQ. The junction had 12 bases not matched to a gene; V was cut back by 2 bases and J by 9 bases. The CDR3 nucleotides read TGCGCCAGCAGCTTTGGTCGGGGGCTAGCGGGAGGGCGTGAGCAGTTCTTC. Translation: CASSFGRGLAGGREQFF.

CDR3 region: CASSYHQGAFDGYTF. CDR3 DNA sequence: TGTGCCAGCAGTTACCACCAGGGGGCGTTTGATGGCTACACCTTC. The chain joins TRBV6-5 to TRBJ1-2, with 8 bases matching TRBD1. The ends lost 2 bases at V and 6 bases at J; junction bases unmatched: 8. Germline V gives CDR1 MNHEY, CDR2 SVGAGI. This CDR3 is built from 15 residues.

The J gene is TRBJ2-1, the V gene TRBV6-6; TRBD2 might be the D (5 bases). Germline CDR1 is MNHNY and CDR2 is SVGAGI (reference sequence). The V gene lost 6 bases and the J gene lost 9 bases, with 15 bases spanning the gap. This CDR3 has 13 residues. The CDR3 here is CASSASPGGEQFF. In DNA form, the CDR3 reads TGTGCCAGCAGCGCATCCCCTGGAGGTGAGCAGTTCTTC.